The rows below give T cell receptor beta chains drawn from one sample of a study of PD-1 blockade in classical Hodgkin lymphoma. Clones were read by immunoSEQ multiplex PCR, and TCRdb kept only the in-frame ones, dropping some. The table records 95,000 to 100,000 clones, around 88% of them present only once. This specimen consisted of peripheral blood mononuclear cells (PBMCs), obtained before the second cycle of nivolumab. The source of these receptors is a human donor with classical Hodgkin lymphoma. CDR3s include the opening cysteine and the closing phenylalanine or tryptophan. D genes are given only for firm matches. The size of a clone is reported for some rows only, either as once, few or many, or as a class for expanded clones.

D	length	V	size	J	CDR3	DNA
NA	15	TRBV11-2	once	TRBJ2-3	CASSLVSGAVDTQYF	TGTGCCAGCAGCTTAGTCTCGGGGGCCGTAGATACGCAGTATTTT
NA	14	TRBV7-9	NA	TRBJ2-7	CASSLGQRTYEQYF	TGTGCCAGCAGCTTAGGACAGAGGACCTACGAGCAGTACTTC
NA	14	TRBV9	NA	TRBJ2-5	CASSVGQFQETQYF	TGTGCCAGCAGCGTTGGGCAGTTCCAAGAGACCCAGTACTTC
NA	15	TRBV7-2	NA	TRBJ2-7	CASSLAVGGPYEQYF	TGTGCCAGCAGCTTAGCTGTGGGGGGGCCGTACGAGCAGTACTTC
NA	13	TRBV5-1	NA	TRBJ2-3	CASSIDPGNTQYF	TGCGCCAGCAGCATAGATCCGGGCAATACGCAGTATTTT
NA	12	TRBV28	NA	TRBJ1-2	CASSPTGYGYTF	TGTGCCAGCAGTCCCACAGGGTATGGCTACACCTTC
TRBD2	17	TRBV7-2	NA	TRBJ2-4	CASSPLGGGYVKNIQYF	TGTGCCAGCAGCCCCCTCGGGGGGGGGTACGTCAAAAACATTCAGTACTTC
TRBD1	15	TRBV5-1	NA	TRBJ2-7	CASSLRQGASYEQYF	TGCGCCAGCAGCTTGAGACAGGGAGCCTCCTACGAGCAGTACTTC
TRBD2	14	TRBV7-8	NA	TRBJ2-7	CASSTGTSFSEQYF	TGTGCCAGCAGCACCGGGACTAGCTTCTCCGAGCAGTACTTC
NA	18	TRBV9	NA	TRBJ1-1	CASSHGPGQGFSGTEAFF	TGTGCCAGCAGCCACGGCCCGGGGCAGGGGTTCAGTGGGACTGAAGCTTTCTTT
TRBD1	16	TRBV30	NA	TRBJ1-4	CAWSTPGQGGHEKLFF	TGTGCCTGGAGTACACCGGGACAGGGAGGGCATGAAAAACTGTTTTTT
NA	13	TRBV18	NA	TRBJ1-1	CASSAGQNTEAFF	TGTGCCAGCTCAGCGGGACAGAACACTGAAGCTTTCTTT
NA	18	TRBV7-8	NA	TRBJ2-2	CASSPRFSGGVHTGELFF	TGTGCCAGCAGCCCCCGTTTCTCTGGGGGCGTACACACCGGGGAGCTGTTTTTT
NA	16	TRBV10-3	NA	TRBJ1-2	CAISERQPGLHYGYTF	TGTGCCATCAGTGAACGTCAGCCTGGCCTACACTATGGCTACACCTTC
NA	13	TRBV6-5	once	TRBJ1-4	CASTSGLGEKLFF	TGTGCCAGCACCTCAGGGTTAGGCGAAAAACTGTTTTTT
NA	15	TRBV7-2	once	TRBJ1-1	CASRPNTGMNTEAFF	TGTGCCAGCAGACCTAATACAGGGATGAACACTGAAGCTTTCTTT
NA	13	TRBV28	NA	TRBJ1-6	CASRSSGNSPLHF	TGTGCCAGCCGAAGCTCCGGGAATTCACCCCTCCACTTT
NA	14	TRBV5-1	NA	TRBJ1-6	CASSLGQGGSPLHF	TGCGCCAGCAGCTTGGGGCAGGGTGGTTCACCCCTCCACTTT
NA	13	TRBV11-2	NA	TRBJ1-5	CASSPTENQPQHF	TGTGCCAGCAGCCCCACAGAGAATCAGCCCCAGCATTTT
TRBD2	15	TRBV30	NA	TRBJ2-1	CAWRPGLAYYNEQFF	TGTGCCTGGAGGCCGGGACTAGCGTACTACAATGAGCAGTTCTTC
NA	13	TRBV19	few	TRBJ1-3	CATPTGSGNTIYF	TGTGCCACCCCGACAGGTTCTGGAAACACCATATATTTT
TRBD2	15	TRBV6-4	NA	TRBJ2-5	CASSVQAGGQETQYF	TGTGCCAGCAGTGTTCAAGCGGGGGGGCAAGAGACCCAGTACTTC
NA	15	TRBV4-1	NA	TRBJ2-7	CASSQDPGAPYEQYF	TGCGCCAGCAGCCAAGATCCCGGGGCACCCTACGAGCAGTACTTC
NA	19	TRBV1	NA	TRBJ2-2	CTSSQVNDPGQLAAGELFF	TGCACCAGCAGCCAAGTTAACGATCCGGGGCAATTAGCGGCCGGGGAGCTGTTTTTT
TRBD1	14	TRBV6-1	NA	TRBJ2-7	CASLTRDRSYEQYF	TGTGCCAGTCTAACCAGGGACAGAAGCTACGAGCAGTACTTC
TRBD1	20	TRBV23-1	NA	TRBJ1-5	CASSQGGDRTTLFSNQPQHF	TGCGCCAGCAGTCAGGGCGGGGACAGGACAACTCTATTTAGCAATCAGCCCCAGCATTTT
TRBD2	20	TRBV15	NA	TRBJ2-3	CATSRVKGLAGATSTDTQYF	TGTGCCACCAGCAGAGTTAAGGGACTAGCGGGGGCGACTAGCACAGATACGCAGTATTTT
TRBD2	15	TRBV30	NA	TRBJ2-3	CAWDLLAGGADTQYF	TGTGCCTGGGACCTTCTAGCGGGGGGCGCAGATACGCAGTATTTT
TRBD1	16	TRBV7-7	NA	TRBJ2-5	CASSLGRTGRQETQYF	TGTGCCAGCAGCCTAGGAAGGACAGGGCGGCAAGAGACCCAGTACTTC